Presented here are 18 T cell receptor beta chains from one specimen sequenced in a study of blood T cell repertoires in COVID-19. Method: immunoSEQ multiplex PCR; TCRdb's copy keeps in-frame clones and lacks some. The sample shows some 130,000 clones, nearly 70% of them seen only once. Specimen: peripheral blood. The source is a woman in her 70s with acute or convalescent COVID-19.

The genes are TRBV5-1 and TRBJ1-1; maybe TRBD1 (5 bases). The CDR3 covers 14 residues. Germline values: CDR1 SGHRS, CDR2 YFSETQ. The V and J ends lost 0 bases and 3 bases respectively, with 9 bases between them. The CDR3 here is CASSLEGLDTEAFF. As DNA, the CDR3 is TGCGCCAGCAGCTTGGAGGGGTTGGACACTGAAGCTTTCTTT.

The chain recombines TRBV5-1 with TRBJ2-2, with 12 nucleotides matching TRBD2. V was pared by 7 bases and J by 5 bases, with 3 bases of the junction left unmatched. The CDR3 consists of 14 residues. Per germline, CDR1 SGHRS and CDR2 YFSETQ. The CDR3 reads CASRLAGETGELFF. CDR3 coding DNA: TGCGCCAGCCGACTAGCGGGGGAGACCGGGGAGCTGTTTTTT.

Concerning this clone: A read error may account for a junction end that differs from germline. The genes are TRBV6-2 or TRBV6-3 and TRBJ2-3, with TRBD2 identical over 9 bases. Germline V gene data show CDR1 as MNHEY and CDR2 as SVGEGT. The length of the CDR3 is 14 residues. The CDR3 spells CASSYSSGGPKIHF. The CDR3 coding sequence is TGTGCCAGCAGTTACTCCAGCGGGGGGCCGAAGATTCATTTT.

The chain carries TRBV3-1 (or the pseudogene TRBV3-2) and TRBJ2-5; tentatively, D is TRBD2 (6 bases). The germline gives CDR1 LGHDT, CDR2 YNNKEL (reference sequence). Trimming stripped 0 bases from V and 0 bases from J, with 8 bases between. The CDR3 has 15 amino acids. The CDR3 bases are TGTGCCAGCAGCCAAGATCGGGGGTACCAAGAGACCCAGTACTTC. Protein: CASSQDRGYQETQYF.

V and J are TRBV29-1 and TRBJ1-1; TRBD1 aligns across 7 bases. V was pared by 6 bases and J by 4 bases, with 8 bases of the junction left unmatched. Germline loops: CDR1 SQVTM, CDR2 ANQGSEA. The CDR3 is 13 amino acids. The CDR3 region is CSVRQGRGTEAFF. CDR3 bases: TGCAGCGTCCGACAGGGTCGGGGCACTGAAGCTTTCTTT.

The V call is TRBV7-9, the J call TRBJ2-3; the D gene is possibly TRBD2 (6 bases). Germline V gene data show CDR1 as SEHNR and CDR2 as FQNEAQ (reference sequence). V was cut by 5 bases and J by 2 bases, with 8 bases left in between. The CDR3 length is 13 residues. The CDR3 region is CASSTSSTDTQYF. As DNA, the CDR3 is TGTGCCAGCAGCACTAGCTCCACAGATACGCAGTATTTT.

The chain combines TRBV29-1 with TRBJ2-7; D is undetermined. The ends were cut back, 8 bases at V and 3 bases at J, with 26 bases in the middle. The CDR3 loop spans 16 amino acids. Germline V gene sequence: CDR1 SQVTM, CDR2 ANQGSEA. The DNA of the CDR3 is TGCAGCCCCCTTATTGCGTTACGTATGTACTTCTACGAGCAGTACTTC. Protein product: CSPLIALRMYFYEQYF.

This clone appeared a few times. The chain joins TRBV10-1 to TRBJ2-7; TRBD2 matches at 7 bases. The CDR3 consists of 13 residues. Looked up from germline, CDR1 is WNHNN and CDR2 is SYGVQD (reference sequence). Unmatched junction bases numbered 4, after V lost 8 bases and J lost 0 bases. CDR3 nucleotides: TGCGCCAGCTCTAGCGGCGGCTCCTACGAGCAGTACTTC. It codes for CASSSGGSYEQYF.

Here the CDR3 DNA reads TGTGCCAGCAGTGACCAGGGGGCGTGGGTGGGAGCTTTCTTT. Its translation: CASSDQGAWVGAFF. The chain is built from TRBV28 and TRBJ1-1; 8 bases are a match to TRBD1. CDR1 is MDHEN, CDR2 SYDVKM, per germline. V lost 5 bases and J lost 10; bases outside the gene matches: 12. The length of the CDR3 is 14 residues.

The gene calls are TRBV3-1 (or the pseudogene TRBV3-2) and TRBJ2-1, with 11 bases aligning to TRBD2. Germline V gene lookup returns CDR1 LGHDT and CDR2 YNNKEL (reference sequence). This CDR3 has 16 residues. V lost 1 base and J lost 4; bases outside the gene matches: 3. CDR3 nucleotides: TGTGCCAGCAGCCAAGGCCTAGCGGGGGGATACAATGAGCAGTTCTTC. Translated, it gives CASSQGLAGGYNEQFF.

The chain is built from TRBV9 and TRBJ2-5; 7 nucleotides match TRBD1. Germline lookup yields CDR1 SGDLS and CDR2 YYNGEE. V lost 3 bases, J lost 0 bases, and 5 bases stayed unmatched. CDR3 length: 15 amino acids. In nucleotides, the CDR3 is TGTGCCAGCAGCGACCTGGACAGGAACCAAGAGACCCAGTACTTC. This sequence encodes CASSDLDRNQETQYF.

This clone was observed once. V usage is TRBV11-2 and J usage is TRBJ1-1; unclear D gene. Between the trimmed V and J ends, which lost 0 bases and 10 bases, there was a span of 12 bases. The germline V gene has CDR1 SGHAT and CDR2 FQNNGV. This CDR3 spans 13 amino acids. In DNA form, the CDR3 reads TGTGCCAGCAGCTTAGATTCGGCGGGCATAGCTTTCTTT. Protein sequence: CASSLDSAGIAFF.

The chain employs TRBV4-1 and TRBJ2-5; unclear D gene. Trimming removed 1 base at V and 4 bases at J, with 10 bases between. The CDR3 is 14 residues long. Germline CDR1 is MGHRA and CDR2 is YSYEKL. The CDR3 loop reads CASSQGRDGETQYF. The CDR3 DNA follows: TGCGCCAGCAGCCAAGGCCGAGATGGAGAGACCCAGTACTTC.

This chain joins TRBV6-5 and TRBJ2-1; 7 positions match TRBD2. Germline V gene lookup returns CDR1 MNHEY and CDR2 SVGAGI. Losses at the gene ends were 0 bases for V and 6 bases for J; bases not matched to a gene: 2. This CDR3 has 14 residues. This CDR3 reads CASSYSSGGNEQFF. The DNA for the CDR3 is TGTGCCAGCAGTTACTCTTCGGGGGGCAATGAGCAGTTCTTC.

This chain joins TRBV28 and TRBJ2-7, with D tentatively TRBD1 (5 bases). This CDR3 has 12 amino acids. The ends were cut back, 8 bases at V and 7 bases at J, with 15 bases in the middle. Germline CDR1 and CDR2: MDHEN and SYDVKM. As DNA, the CDR3 is TGTGCCAGCTGGGGCAGTGGATTGGAGCAGTACTTC. Protein product: CASWGSGLEQYF.

This chain connects TRBV7-9 to TRBJ2-7, with a tentative D call TRBD1 (5 bases). Germline V gene lookup returns CDR1 SEHNR and CDR2 FQNEAQ (reference sequence). V shed 1 base and J shed 2 bases, with 15 bases lying between them. The CDR3 totals 16 residues. The CDR3 sequence is CASSLEDNNRPYEQYF. The CDR3 bases are TGTGCCAGCAGCTTAGAGGACAATAACCGACCCTACGAGCAGTACTTC.

The count of this clone is one. The V and J genes are TRBV14 and TRBJ1-6; D is ambiguous. Deletions cut 4 bases from V and 6 bases from J, with 10 bases between. Germline V gene sequence: CDR1 SGHDN, CDR2 FVKESK. There are 14 residues in the CDR3. CDR3: CASSPLLVNSPLHF. Written as DNA, the CDR3 is TGTGCCAGCAGCCCCCTCTTAGTTAATTCACCCCTCCACTTT.

The chain links TRBV4-2 to TRBJ2-7; 7 bases align to TRBD2. V dropped 7 bases and J dropped 0; count of bases not matched to a gene: 9. CDR3 length equals 15 residues. The germline V gene has CDR1 LGHNA and CDR2 YNFKEQ. This CDR3 is CASNKGSGDSYEQYF. In DNA, the CDR3 is TGTGCCAGCAACAAAGGGAGCGGGGACTCCTACGAGCAGTACTTC.